This T cell receptor (beta chain) was profiled in a study of shared clonotypes between healthy human individuals. The junction had 6 bases not matched to a gene; V was cut back by 3 bases and J by 2 bases. The CDR3 is made up of 15 amino acids. Germline CDR1 is MNHNS and CDR2 is SASEGT. Repertoires were generated with immunoSEQ multiplex PCR, while TCRdb's copy carries only in-frame clones and drops some. This sample has over 2 million clones, with 85% to 95% found just once. The sequenced sample was naive CD4+ T cells sorted from blood. Stated subset: CD45RA+ positively selected. The chain combines TRBV6-1 with TRBJ2-7; 8 bases are shared with TRBD1. The TCR sequence derives from a man aged 18 to 35 in good health. CDR3 sequence: CASSERTGLTYEQYF. The CDR3 DNA reads as TGTGCCAGCAGTGAGAGGACAGGGCTGACCTACGAGCAGTACTTC.